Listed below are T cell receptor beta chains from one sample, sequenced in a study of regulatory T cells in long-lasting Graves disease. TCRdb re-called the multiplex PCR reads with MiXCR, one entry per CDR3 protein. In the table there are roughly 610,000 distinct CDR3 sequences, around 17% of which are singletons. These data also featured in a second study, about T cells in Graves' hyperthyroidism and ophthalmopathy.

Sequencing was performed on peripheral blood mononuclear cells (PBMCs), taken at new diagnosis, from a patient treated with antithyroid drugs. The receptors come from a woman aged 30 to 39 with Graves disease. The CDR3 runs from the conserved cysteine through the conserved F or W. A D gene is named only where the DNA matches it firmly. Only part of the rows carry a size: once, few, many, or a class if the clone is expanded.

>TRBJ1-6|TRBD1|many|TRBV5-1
TGTGCCAGCAGCTCGGACAGGGGGCTTGTTTATTCACCCCTCCACTTT
CASSSDRGLVYSPLHF
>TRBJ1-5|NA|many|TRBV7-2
TGTGCCAGCAGCTTAATGGGTGCGGCGAATCAGCCCCAGCATTTT
CASSLMGAANQPQHF
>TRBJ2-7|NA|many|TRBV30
TGTGCCTGGAGTGCTAAGAGGAGCGAGCAGTACTTC
CAWSAKRSEQYF
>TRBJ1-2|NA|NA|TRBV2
TGTGCCAGCAGTGAGACAACTAACTATGGCTACACCTTC
CASSETTNYGYTF
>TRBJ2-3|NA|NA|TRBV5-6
TGTGCCAGCAGCTTGAACTACCCCCTTTGGGATACGCAGTATTTT
CASSLNYPLWDTQYF
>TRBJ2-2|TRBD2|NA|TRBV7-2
TGTGCCAGCAGCACGGGACTAGTGGCCGGGGAGCTGTTTTTT
CASSTGLVAGELFF
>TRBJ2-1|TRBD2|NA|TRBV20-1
TGCAGTGCTAGGCTACTAGCGGGAGCTTTCAATGAGCAGTTCTTC
CSARLLAGAFNEQFF
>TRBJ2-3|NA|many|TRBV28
TGTGCCAGCAGTTTATCCGGAATTCTAAGGGATACGCAGTATTTT
CASSLSGILRDTQYF
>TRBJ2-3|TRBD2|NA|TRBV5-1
TGCGCCAGCAGCTTGGTAGCGGGAAGTATAGATACGCAGTATTTT
CASSLVAGSIDTQYF
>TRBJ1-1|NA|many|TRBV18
TGTGCCAGCAGTCCGTCTACCGGGACTGAAGCTTTCTTT
CASSPSTGTEAFF
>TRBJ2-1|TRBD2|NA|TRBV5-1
TGCGCCAGCAGCTTGGAGGCCCTAGCGGGAAACAATGAGCAGTTCTTC
CASSLEALAGNNEQFF
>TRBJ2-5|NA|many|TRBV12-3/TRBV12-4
TGTGCCAGCAGTTTTGGGACTGGGAGCGGAGAGACCCAGTACTTC
CASSFGTGSGETQYF
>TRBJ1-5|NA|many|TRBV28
TGTGCCAGCAGCCTATCGACGGGGGCCAAAATTAGCAATCAGCCCCAGCATTTT
CASSLSTGAKISNQPQHF
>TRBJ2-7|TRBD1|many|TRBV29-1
TGCAGCGTTGAAGATCGGGACAGAGGGAGCGAGCAGTACTTC
CSVEDRDRGSEQYF
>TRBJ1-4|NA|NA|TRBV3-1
TGTGCCAGCAGCCAGCCGGCCGGGGGTGGGGGAGAAAAACTGTTTTTT
CASSQPAGGGGEKLFF
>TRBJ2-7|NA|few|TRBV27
TGTGCCAGCAGTCTCCAGGGCTTCTCCGAGCAGTACTTC
CASSLQGFSEQYF
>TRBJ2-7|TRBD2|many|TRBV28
TGTGCCAGCAGTCTTACGACTAGCGGTTCCTACGAGCAGTACTTC
CASSLTTSGSYEQYF
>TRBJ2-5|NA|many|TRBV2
TGTGCCAGCAGTGACTGGACTTCCCTAAAAGAGACCCAGTACTTC
CASSDWTSLKETQYF
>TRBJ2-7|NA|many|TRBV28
TGTGCCAGCAGTTTTCCTACAGGGTCCAACGAGCAGTACTTC
CASSFPTGSNEQYF
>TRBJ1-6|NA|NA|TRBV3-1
TGTGCCAGCAGCCAAGGGGGGGCTTATTCACCCCTCCACTTT
CASSQGGAYSPLHF
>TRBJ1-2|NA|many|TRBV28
TGTGCCAGCAGTTTCGGGGTCCTTAACTATGGCTACACCTTC
CASSFGVLNYGYTF
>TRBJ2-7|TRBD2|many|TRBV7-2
TGTGCCAGCAGCTTTAGTGTACTAGCGGGCGAGCAGTACTTC
CASSFSVLAGEQYF
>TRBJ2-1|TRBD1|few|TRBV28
TGTGCCAGCAGTTCGTTTGGGACAGGTCCCTACAATGAGCAGTTCTTC
CASSSFGTGPYNEQFF
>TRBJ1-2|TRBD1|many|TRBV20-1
TGCAGTGCTACAGGGGGCGGTAACTATGGCTACACCTTC
CSATGGGNYGYTF
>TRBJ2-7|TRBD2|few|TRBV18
TGTGCCAGCTCCCCCCCTAGCGGGACCACCTACGAGCAGTACTTC
CASSPPSGTTYEQYF
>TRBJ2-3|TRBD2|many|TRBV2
TGTGCCAGCAGAGATGCGACTAGCGGCAGCACAGATACGCAGTATTTT
CASRDATSGSTDTQYF
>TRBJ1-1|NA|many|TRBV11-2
TGTGCCAGCAGCCCTAGTCCCCCGGGAGGGGAGAACACTGAAGCTTTCTTT
CASSPSPPGGENTEAFF
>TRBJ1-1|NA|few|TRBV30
TGTGCCTGGAGTGTATGGGCCTCGCAGGGTCCTGAAGCTTTCTTT
CAWSVWASQGPEAFF
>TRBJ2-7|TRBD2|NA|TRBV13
TGTGCCAGCAGCGCTCCCGGGACAGCCCTTAGCGGGAGGGCCTACGAGCAGTACTTC
CASSAPGTALSGRAYEQYF
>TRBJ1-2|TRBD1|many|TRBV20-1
TGCAGTGCTCACGGGACAGGGGGTATTGGCTACACCTTC
CSAHGTGGIGYTF
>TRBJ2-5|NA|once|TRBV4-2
TGTGCCAGCAGCCAAGGGAAGGACCCGAGGTGGGAGACCCAGTACTTC
CASSQGKDPRWETQYF
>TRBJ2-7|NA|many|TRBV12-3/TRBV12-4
TGTGCCAGCAGTCAGGGGATCCAGCCCTACGAGCAGTACTTC
CASSQGIQPYEQYF
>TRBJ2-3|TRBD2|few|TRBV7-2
TGTGCCAGCAGCCGGACTAGCGGGAGGGCCACCGTAAACAGTAGTCCAGATACGCAGTATTTT
CASSRTSGRATVNSSPDTQYF
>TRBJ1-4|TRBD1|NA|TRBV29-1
TGCAGTGGGGGACAGGAGAATGAAAAACTGTTTTTT
CSGGQENEKLFF
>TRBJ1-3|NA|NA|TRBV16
TGTGCCAGCAGCCAATCCGGGAGTCTCTCTGGAAACACCATATATTTT
CASSQSGSLSGNTIYF
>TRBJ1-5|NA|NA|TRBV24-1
TGTGCCGTCCAAGAGGGTCAGCAGCCCCAGCATTTT
CAVQEGQQPQHF
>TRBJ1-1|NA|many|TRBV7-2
TGTGCCAGCAGCCCAAATGGCCGTGCGGCCTTCTTT
CASSPNGRAAFF
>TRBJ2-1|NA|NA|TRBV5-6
TGTGCCAGCAGCTTGGGTGCTCTGGTATTGTCGCCCAACAATGAGCAGTTCTTC
CASSLGALVLSPNNEQFF
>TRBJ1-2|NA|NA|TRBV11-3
TGTGCCAGCAGCTTGCCCCCCCGACAGGTCCCGCGGGGCTACACCTTC
CASSLPPRQVPRGYTF
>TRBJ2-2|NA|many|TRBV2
TGTGCCAGCAGTGACACCCGGCTAGGGGGAACCGGGGAGCTGTTTTTT
CASSDTRLGGTGELFF
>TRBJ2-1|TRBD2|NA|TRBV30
TGTGCCTGGAGCGACCCGGGACTAGCTTATCGCTCCTACAATGAGCAGTTCTTC
CAWSDPGLAYRSYNEQFF
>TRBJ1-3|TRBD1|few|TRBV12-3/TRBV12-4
TGTGCCAGCAGTGAGACAGGGGGTCCTTACTCTGGAAACACCATATATTTT
CASSETGGPYSGNTIYF